This T cell receptor (beta chain) was recorded in a study of a mutant IDH1 vaccine in newly diagnosed glioma. Overall study: Earlier therapy was either radiotherapy, temozolomide, or both, and most got both.

As to time point: baseline, week 1 (first vaccination visit). Treatment here: pre-vaccination baseline after standard-of-care therapy. On this clone: At one end the junction does not follow the germline gene, possibly because of a read error.

Produced via immunoSEQ multiplex PCR; TCRdb's table is partial and in-frame only. The profile covers over 45,000 clones, with 80% to 95% appearing a single time and over 2.5% taken by the ten largest. Germline CDR1 SGHTA, CDR2 FQGNSA. There are 15 residues in the CDR3. This TCR was recovered from a man aged 45-60 years with glioma. This sequence joins TRBV7-2 and TRBJ2-3; 8 bases agree with TRBD2. This material consisted of PBMCs, taken from a glioma patient treated with radiotherapy, temozolomide or both. The CDR3 loop reads CASSLASGGTDTQYF. In nucleotides, the CDR3 is TGTGCCAGCAGCTTAGCCAGCGGGGGCACGGATACGCAGTATTTT.